The following is a T cell receptor (beta chain) sequence with its context. Its antigen is still unknown. Base qualities are not recorded, but no much larger clone differs from it by a single base. The library was made by the immunoSEQ multiplex PCR assay. TCRdb limited this immuneACCESS table to in-frame rearrangements with V and J called. A share of clones is missing; checked studies link under half to unresolved V genes, and the rest is unexplained. This sample holds approximately 48,000 clones; around nine tenths were observed only once. The top ten clonotypes cover approximately 3% of the sample. The data originate from a study of T cell changes during pregnancy in multiple sclerosis (dated by TCRdb to 2018 to 2020). At the level of the whole study: In women with multiple sclerosis, the researchers looked at how the T cell repertoire shifted as pregnancy progressed.

CDR1 and CDR2 were assigned from the germline V gene as MNHEY and SVGAGI. V was cut back by 4 bases and J by 6 bases, leaving a gap of 10 bases between them. Including cysteine and phenylalanine, the CDR3 has 13 amino acids. The entry retains the CDR3 DNA only, 39 bases that are in frame from base 1. This material consisted of CD8+ T cells from peripheral blood mononuclear cells, taken before pregnancy. The TCR originated in a female donor with multiple sclerosis, enrolled in a pregnancy study. The chain couples TRBV6-5 to TRBJ2-1; a tentative D call is TRBD1 (6 bases match). Read as DNA, the sequence is TGTGCCAGCAGTTCCGGACAGATCAATGAGCAGTTCTTC. This is translated as CASSSGQINEQFF.